The source of this T cell receptor (beta chain) is a study of long-term antiretroviral therapy in people with HIV. Sampling of each donor yielded at least one pre-ART PBMC sample and at least two post-ART PBMC samples. Points on this clone: Its antigen is not identified.

Notes on the study in general: Clonal expansions arising prior to ART prevailed in the repertoire at every time point. Sampling of blood ran from about 2003 to 2018, and older ART regimens were possibly in use. Although diversity increased after ART, it remained lower than in transplant donor controls.

This CDR3 is 12 amino acids long. Trimming stripped 5 bases from V and 12 bases from J, with 17 bases between. The germline V gene encodes CDR1 MNHEY and CDR2 SVGAGI. Investigators performed immunoSEQ version v3.0 at survey level. TCRdb's copy holds only in-frame clones and misses some; the assay was immunoSEQ multiplex PCR. The sample lists approximately 45,000 clones, around nine tenths occurring once. The chain combines TRBV6-5 with TRBJ2-7, with D tentatively TRBD1 or TRBD2 (5 bases each). This receptor was identified in a woman aged 45-59 years with HIV. The sequencing used unsorted PBMCs, collected 0.1 years before starting antiretroviral therapy. CDR3 protein: CASSEAQGPWYF. The CDR3 nucleotides read TGTGCCAGCAGTGAGGCGCAGGGACCCTGGTACTTC.